The 7 T cell receptor beta chains in this list originate from one sample, sequenced in a study of T cell responses to AZD1222 COVID-19 vaccine. The table came from immunoSEQ multiplex PCR; TCRdb's copy has only in-frame clones and leaves some out. Counted here are 110,000 to 150,000 clones, about 93% occurring once; the ten biggest clones make up over 8%. This material consisted of peripheral blood, taken on day 0 of AZD1222 vaccination. These receptors were taken from an adult in good health.

The CDR3 region has the DNA TGTGCCAGCAGCGCCGACAAGTCCGGGGAGCTGTTTTTT. Protein product: CASSADKSGELFF. The chain has TRBV9 and TRBJ2-2; D gene unclear. Germline V CDR1 and CDR2: SGDLS, YYNGEE. The CDR3 is 13 residues long. Trimming left V 3 bases short and J 6 bases short, with 9 bases between.

This rearrangement joins TRBV28 to TRBJ1-5; 9 nucleotides line up with TRBD1. The V gene's germline CDR1 is MDHEN and CDR2 SYDVKM. The CDR3 is made up of 14 amino acids. Trimming cost V 5 bases and J 5 bases; bases outside gene matches: 4. CDR3 in amino acids: CASSAGQGHQPQHF. The DNA for the CDR3 is TGTGCCAGCAGTGCGGGACAGGGCCATCAGCCCCAGCATTTT.

The chain uses TRBV10-2 and TRBJ1-2; TRBD1 aligns across 11 bases. V lost 11 bases to trimming and J lost 4 bases; unmatched junction nucleotides: 3. CDR3 size: 12 residues. Germline lookup yields CDR1 WSHSY and CDR2 SAAADI. The CDR3 DNA reads TGCGCCTTAGGGACAGGGGGCTATGGCTACACCTTC. The encoded protein is CALGTGGYGYTF.

The rearrangement joins TRBV3-1 (or the pseudogene TRBV3-2) to TRBJ1-2, with D unresolved. V was cut by 7 bases and J by 8 bases, with 14 bases left in between. The length of the CDR3 is 12 residues. The germline gives CDR1 LGHDT, CDR2 YNNKEL (reference sequence). DNA for the CDR3: TGTGCCAGCACCGACATTGGCGGCGGCTACACCTTC. It specifies CASTDIGGGYTF.

The V and J genes are TRBV30 and TRBJ1-6; no clear D gene. Trimming took off 4 bases at V and 7 bases at J, with 8 bases between the two ends. Germline V lookup: CDR1 GTSNPN, CDR2 SVGIG (reference sequence). The CDR3 covers 12 residues. CDR3 nucleotides: TGTGCCTGGAACCGTCGAAATTCACCCCTCCACTTT. Translating gives CAWNRRNSPLHF.

This rearrangement joins TRBV9 to TRBJ1-3; maybe TRBD1 (6 bases). V lost 0 bases to trimming and J lost 3 bases, with 16 bases between them. The length of the CDR3 is 17 residues. Germline-derived CDR1 and CDR2 are SGDLS and YYNGEE. The CDR3 nucleotides are TGTGCCAGCAGCGTAGGAGATGGGGGGCCCCATGGAAACACCATATATTTT. Translated, it gives CASSVGDGGPHGNTIYF.

In its sample, this clone was seen once. The V call is TRBV29-1, the J call TRBJ1-2, with no clear D. The CDR3 is 10 residues long. CDR1 and CDR2 from the germline V gene are SQVTM and ANQGSEA. The V and J ends lost 6 bases and 7 bases respectively, with 9 bases between them. CDR3: CSVVEVGYTF. The CDR3 bases are TGCAGCGTGGTGGAGGTTGGCTACACCTTC.